This T cell receptor (beta chain) derives from a study of cytomegalovirus exposure and HLA in healthy donors. Study results and caveats: Analysis was carried out at a later point, and it linked a missense DCLRE1C variant to TCR beta V- and J-gene trimming. High specificity and sensitivity for cytomegalovirus status were reported for the classifier.

A word on this clone: Its antigen is unidentified.

Each of the donors was a healthy bone marrow donor. The study ran its PCR with 60 Vbeta and 13 Jbeta primers. As handled by the study authors: In a later analysis, the count reached some 88 million unique TCR beta chains, with about 10 million shared. Clones were read by immunoSEQ multiplex PCR, and TCRdb kept only the in-frame ones, dropping some. V and J calls and clone size are copied from that table; D and trimming were computed from the DNA. The sample includes 150,000 to 180,000 clones, over 65% seen only once; the top ten take 4%. Trimming pared 1 base from V and 0 bases from J, leaving 4 bases between. From germline, CDR1 is SEHNR and CDR2 FQNEAQ (reference sequence). There are 14 residues in the CDR3.

The chain recombines TRBV7-9 with TRBJ1-3; D not certain. Sequencing was done on a sample of PBMCs. The origin of this receptor is a woman between 40 and 50 years old in good health and CMV-seronegative. The CDR3 sequence: CASSLDSSGNTIYF. The CDR3 region has the DNA TGTGCCAGCAGCTTAGACAGCTCTGGAAACACCATATATTTT.